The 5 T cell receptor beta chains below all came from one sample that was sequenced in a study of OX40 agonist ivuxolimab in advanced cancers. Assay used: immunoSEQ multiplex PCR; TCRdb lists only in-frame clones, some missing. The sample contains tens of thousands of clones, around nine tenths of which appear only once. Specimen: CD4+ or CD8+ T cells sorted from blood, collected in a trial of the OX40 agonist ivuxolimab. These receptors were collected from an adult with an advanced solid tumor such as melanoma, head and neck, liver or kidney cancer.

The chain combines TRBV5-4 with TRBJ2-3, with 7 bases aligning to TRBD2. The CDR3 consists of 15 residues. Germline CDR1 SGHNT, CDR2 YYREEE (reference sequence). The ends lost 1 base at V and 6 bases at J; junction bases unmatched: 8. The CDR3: CASSLRGGGWDTQYF. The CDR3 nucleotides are TGTGCCAGCAGCTTGCGGGGCGGGGGTTGGGATACGCAGTATTTT.

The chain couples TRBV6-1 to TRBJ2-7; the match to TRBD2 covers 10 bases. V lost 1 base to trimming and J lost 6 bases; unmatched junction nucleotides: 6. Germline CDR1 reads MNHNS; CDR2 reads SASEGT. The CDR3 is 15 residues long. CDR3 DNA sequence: TGTGCCAGCAGTGAAGGAGCGGGGGGGCCGGGCGAGCAGTACTTC. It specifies CASSEGAGGPGEQYF.

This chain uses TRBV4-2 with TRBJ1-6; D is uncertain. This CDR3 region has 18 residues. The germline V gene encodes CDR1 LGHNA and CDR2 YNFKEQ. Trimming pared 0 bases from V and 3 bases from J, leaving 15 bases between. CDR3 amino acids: CASSQEVGSPNYNSPLHF. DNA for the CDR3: TGTGCCAGCAGCCAAGAAGTGGGCTCCCCCAACTATAATTCACCCCTCCACTTT.

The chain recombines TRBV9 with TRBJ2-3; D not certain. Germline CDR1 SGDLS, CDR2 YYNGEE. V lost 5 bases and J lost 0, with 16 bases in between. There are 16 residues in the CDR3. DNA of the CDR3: TGTGCCAGCAGTGACCCCCCCGGCGCCAGCACAGATACGCAGTATTTT. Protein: CASSDPPGASTDTQYF.

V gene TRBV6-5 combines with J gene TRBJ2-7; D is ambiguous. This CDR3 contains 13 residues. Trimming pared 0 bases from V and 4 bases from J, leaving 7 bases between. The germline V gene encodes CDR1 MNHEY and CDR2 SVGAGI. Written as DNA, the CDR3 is TGTGCCAGCAGTTACTCGTCCACTTACGAGCAGTACTTC. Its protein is CASSYSSTYEQYF.